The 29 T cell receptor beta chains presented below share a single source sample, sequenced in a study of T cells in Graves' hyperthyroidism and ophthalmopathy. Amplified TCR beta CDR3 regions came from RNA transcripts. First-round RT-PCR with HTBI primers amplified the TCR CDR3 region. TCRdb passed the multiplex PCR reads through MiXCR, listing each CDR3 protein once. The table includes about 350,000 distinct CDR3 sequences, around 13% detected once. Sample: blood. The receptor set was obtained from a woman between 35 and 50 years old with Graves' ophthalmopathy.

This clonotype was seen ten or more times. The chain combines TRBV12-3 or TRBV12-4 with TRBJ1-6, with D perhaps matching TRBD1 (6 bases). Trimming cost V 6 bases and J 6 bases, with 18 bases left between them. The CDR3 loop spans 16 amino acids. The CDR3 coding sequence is TGTGCCAGCAGAAGTACGGGGGCGGGGATTAATTCACCCCTCCACTTT. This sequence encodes CASRSTGAGINSPLHF.

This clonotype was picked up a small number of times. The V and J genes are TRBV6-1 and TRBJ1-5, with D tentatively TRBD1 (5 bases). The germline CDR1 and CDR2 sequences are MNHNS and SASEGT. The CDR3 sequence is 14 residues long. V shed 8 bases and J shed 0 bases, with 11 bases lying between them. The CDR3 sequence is CASWGVTSNQPQHF. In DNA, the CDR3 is TGTGCCAGCTGGGGGGTGACTAGCAATCAGCCCCAGCATTTT.

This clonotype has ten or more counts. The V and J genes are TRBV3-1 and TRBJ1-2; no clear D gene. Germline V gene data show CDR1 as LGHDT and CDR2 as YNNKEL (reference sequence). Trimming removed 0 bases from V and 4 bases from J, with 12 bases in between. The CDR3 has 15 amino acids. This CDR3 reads CASSQDPGYSYGYTF. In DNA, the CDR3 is TGTGCCAGCAGCCAAGATCCGGGCTATAGCTATGGCTACACCTTC.

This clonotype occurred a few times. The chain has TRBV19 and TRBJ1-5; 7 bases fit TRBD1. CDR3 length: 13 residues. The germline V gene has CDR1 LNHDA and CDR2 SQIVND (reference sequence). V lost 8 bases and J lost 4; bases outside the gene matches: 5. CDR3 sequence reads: CASVDRPNQPQHF. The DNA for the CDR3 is TGTGCCAGTGTGGACAGGCCGAATCAGCCCCAGCATTTT.

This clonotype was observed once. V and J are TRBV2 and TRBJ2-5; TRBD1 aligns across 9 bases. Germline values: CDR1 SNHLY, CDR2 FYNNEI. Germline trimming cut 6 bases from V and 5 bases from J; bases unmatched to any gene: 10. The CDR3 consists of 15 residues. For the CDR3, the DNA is TGTGCCAGCAGCCGATCGGGGACAGGGTTGGAGACCCAGTACTTC. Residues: CASSRSGTGLETQYF.

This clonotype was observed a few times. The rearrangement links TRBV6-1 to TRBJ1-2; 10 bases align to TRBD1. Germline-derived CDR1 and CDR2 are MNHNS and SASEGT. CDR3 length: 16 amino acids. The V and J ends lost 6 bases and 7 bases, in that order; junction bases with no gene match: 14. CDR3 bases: TGTGCCAGCAGACAACGACAGGGGGCCCCTAGTAGTGGCTACACCTTC. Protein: CASRQRQGAPSSGYTF.

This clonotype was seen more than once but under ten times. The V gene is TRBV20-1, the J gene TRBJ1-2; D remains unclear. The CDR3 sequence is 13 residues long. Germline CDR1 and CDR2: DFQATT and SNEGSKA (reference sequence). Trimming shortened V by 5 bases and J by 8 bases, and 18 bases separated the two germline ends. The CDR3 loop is CSAGRNSGEGYTF. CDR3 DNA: TGCAGTGCTGGGCGTAATTCTGGGGAGGGCTACACCTTC.

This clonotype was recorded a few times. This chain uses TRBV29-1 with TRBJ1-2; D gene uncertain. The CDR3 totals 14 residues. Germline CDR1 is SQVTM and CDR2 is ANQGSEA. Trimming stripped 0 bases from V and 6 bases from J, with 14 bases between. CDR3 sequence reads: CSVEEVPTGDGYTF. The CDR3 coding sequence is TGCAGCGTTGAAGAGGTTCCGACGGGTGATGGCTACACCTTC.

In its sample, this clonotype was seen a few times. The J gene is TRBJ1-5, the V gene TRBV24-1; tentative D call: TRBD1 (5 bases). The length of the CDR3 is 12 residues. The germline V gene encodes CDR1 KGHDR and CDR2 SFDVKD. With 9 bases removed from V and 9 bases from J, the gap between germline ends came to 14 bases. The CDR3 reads CATGTGPVPQHF. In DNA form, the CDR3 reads TGTGCCACCGGTACGGGGCCGGTGCCCCAGCATTTT.

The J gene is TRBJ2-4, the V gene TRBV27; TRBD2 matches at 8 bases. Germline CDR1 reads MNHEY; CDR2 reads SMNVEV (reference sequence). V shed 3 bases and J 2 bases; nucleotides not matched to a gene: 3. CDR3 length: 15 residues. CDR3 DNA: TGTGCCAGCAGTTTTACGGGGGGGTCCAAAAACATTCAGTACTTC. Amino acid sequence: CASSFTGGSKNIQYF.

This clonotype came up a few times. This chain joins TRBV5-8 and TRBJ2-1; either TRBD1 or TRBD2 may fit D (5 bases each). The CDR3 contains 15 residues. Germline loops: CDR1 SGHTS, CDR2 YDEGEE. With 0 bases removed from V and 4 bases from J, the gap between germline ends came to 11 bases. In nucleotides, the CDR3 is TGTGCCAGCAGCTTGGGGGGGTTTGCATACAATGAGCAGTTCTTC. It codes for CASSLGGFAYNEQFF.

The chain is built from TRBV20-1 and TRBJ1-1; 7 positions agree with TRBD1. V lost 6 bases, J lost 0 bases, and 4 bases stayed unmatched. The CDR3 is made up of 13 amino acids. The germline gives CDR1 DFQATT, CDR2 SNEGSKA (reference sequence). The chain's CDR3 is CSASGTVNTEAFF. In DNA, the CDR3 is TGCAGTGCCTCCGGGACAGTGAACACTGAAGCTTTCTTT.

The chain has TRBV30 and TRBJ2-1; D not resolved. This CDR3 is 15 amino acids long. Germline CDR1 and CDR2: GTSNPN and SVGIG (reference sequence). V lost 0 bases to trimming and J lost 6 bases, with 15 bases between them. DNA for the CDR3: TGTGCCTGGAGTGTTTGGTCAAAGCTACGCAATGAGCAGTTCTTC. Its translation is CAWSVWSKLRNEQFF. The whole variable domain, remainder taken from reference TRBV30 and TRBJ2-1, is SQTIHQWPATLVQPVGSPLSLECTVEGTSNPNLYWYRQAAGRGLQLLFYSVGIGQISSEVPQNLSASRPQDRQFILSSKKLLLSDSGFYLCAWSVWSKLRNEQFFGPGTRLTVL.

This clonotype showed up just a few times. The CDR3 region is CASSPSPAAGTYEQYF. The DNA of the CDR3 is TGTGCCAGCAGCCCCAGCCCGGCAGCTGGAACCTACGAGCAGTACTTC. The rearrangement uses TRBV5-4 and TRBJ2-7; no clear D gene. Germline V lookup: CDR1 SGHNT, CDR2 YYREEE (reference sequence). The CDR3 totals 16 residues. Between the trimmed V and J ends, which lost 4 bases and 2 bases, there was a span of 19 bases.

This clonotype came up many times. The CDR3, as DNA: TGCAGCGTTGACTCCCGGGTGCAAGGCTACACCTTC. Encoded protein: CSVDSRVQGYTF. The V call is TRBV29-1, the J call TRBJ1-2, with D hard to call. V was clipped by 3 bases and J by 8 bases, with 13 bases between them. The CDR3 is made up of 12 amino acids. Germline V gives CDR1 SQVTM, CDR2 ANQGSEA.

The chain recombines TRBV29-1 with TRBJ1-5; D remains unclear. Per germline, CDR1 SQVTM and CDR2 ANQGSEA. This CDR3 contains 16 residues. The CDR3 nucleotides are TGCAGGCCAATAGGGAGGCCCCTCGGAGGGAATCAGCCCCAGCATTTT. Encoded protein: CRPIGRPLGGNQPQHF.

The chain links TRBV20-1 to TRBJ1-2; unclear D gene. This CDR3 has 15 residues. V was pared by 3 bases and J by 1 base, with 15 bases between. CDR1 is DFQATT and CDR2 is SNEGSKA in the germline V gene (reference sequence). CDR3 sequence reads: CSARLSRGSNYGYTF. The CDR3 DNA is TGCAGTGCTAGGCTCTCCAGAGGGAGTAACTATGGCTACACCTTC.

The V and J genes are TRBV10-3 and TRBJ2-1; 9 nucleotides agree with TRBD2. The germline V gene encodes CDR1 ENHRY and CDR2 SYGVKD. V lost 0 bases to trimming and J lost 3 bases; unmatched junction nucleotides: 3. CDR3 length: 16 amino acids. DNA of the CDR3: TGTGCCATCAGTGAGTCTAGCGGGAGTTACTACAATGAGCAGTTCTTC. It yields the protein CAISESSGSYYNEQFF.

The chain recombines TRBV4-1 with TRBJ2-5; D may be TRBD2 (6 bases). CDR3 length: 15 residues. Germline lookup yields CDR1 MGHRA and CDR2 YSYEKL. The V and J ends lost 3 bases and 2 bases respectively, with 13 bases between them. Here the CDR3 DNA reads TGCGCCAGCAGCCAGGTACCCGGGAGACAAGAGACCCAGTACTTC. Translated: CASSQVPGRQETQYF.

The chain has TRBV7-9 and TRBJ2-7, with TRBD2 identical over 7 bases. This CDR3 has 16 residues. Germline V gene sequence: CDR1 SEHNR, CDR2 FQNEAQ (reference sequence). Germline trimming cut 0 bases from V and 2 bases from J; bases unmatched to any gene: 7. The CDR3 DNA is TGTGCCAGCAGCTTAGCCGGGACTAAAAAGCCCTACGAGCAGTACTTC. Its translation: CASSLAGTKKPYEQYF.

The CDR3 bases are TGTGCCAGCAGAAGACAGGGGAATTCACCCCTCCACTTT. Its translation: CASRRQGNSPLHF. This chain links TRBV12-3 or TRBV12-4 with TRBJ1-6, with 8 bases matching TRBD1. This CDR3 spans 13 amino acids. Unmatched junction bases numbered 2, after V lost 6 bases and J lost 7 bases.

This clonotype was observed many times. The CDR3: CASTWDRGNPNYGYTF. In nucleotides, the CDR3 is TGTGCCAGCACCTGGGACAGGGGGAACCCTAACTATGGCTACACCTTC. The gene calls are TRBV6-1 and TRBJ1-2; 11 positions match TRBD1. V lost 7 bases to trimming and J lost 0 bases; unmatched junction nucleotides: 7. Germline lookup yields CDR1 MNHNS and CDR2 SASEGT. The CDR3 length is 16 residues.

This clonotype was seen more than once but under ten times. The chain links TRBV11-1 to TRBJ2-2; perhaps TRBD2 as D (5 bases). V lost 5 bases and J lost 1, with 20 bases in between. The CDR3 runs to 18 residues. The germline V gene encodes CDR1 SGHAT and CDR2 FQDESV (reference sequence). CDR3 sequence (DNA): TGTGCCAGCAGCCCCCCCCGGACCAGACGGGGGAACACCGGGGAGCTGTTTTTT. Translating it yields CASSPPRTRRGNTGELFF.

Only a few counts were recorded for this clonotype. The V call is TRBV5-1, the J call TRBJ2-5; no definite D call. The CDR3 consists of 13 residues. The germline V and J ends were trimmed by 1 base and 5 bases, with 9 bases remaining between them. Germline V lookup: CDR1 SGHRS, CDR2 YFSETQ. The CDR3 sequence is CASSLPSGETQYF. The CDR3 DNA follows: TGCGCCAGCAGCTTGCCTTCCGGGGAGACCCAGTACTTC.

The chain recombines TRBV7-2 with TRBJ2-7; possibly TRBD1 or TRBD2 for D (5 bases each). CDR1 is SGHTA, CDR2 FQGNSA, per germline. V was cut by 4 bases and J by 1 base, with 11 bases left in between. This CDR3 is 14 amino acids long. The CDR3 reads CASSSWDGSYEQYF. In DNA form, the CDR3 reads TGTGCCAGCAGCTCATGGGACGGATCCTACGAGCAGTACTTC.

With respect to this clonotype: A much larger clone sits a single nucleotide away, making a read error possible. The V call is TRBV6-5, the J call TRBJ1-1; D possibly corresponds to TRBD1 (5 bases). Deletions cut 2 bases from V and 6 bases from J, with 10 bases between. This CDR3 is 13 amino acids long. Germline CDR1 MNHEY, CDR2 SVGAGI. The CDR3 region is CASSYNGDAEAFF. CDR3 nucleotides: TGTGCCAGCAGTTACAATGGGGACGCTGAAGCTTTCTTT.

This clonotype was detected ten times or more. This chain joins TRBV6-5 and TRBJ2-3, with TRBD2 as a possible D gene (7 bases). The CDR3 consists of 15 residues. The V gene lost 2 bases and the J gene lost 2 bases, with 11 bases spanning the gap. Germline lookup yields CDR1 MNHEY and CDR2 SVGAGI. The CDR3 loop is CASSYGGGPTDTQYF. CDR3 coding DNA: TGTGCCAGCAGTTACGGCGGGGGCCCCACAGATACGCAGTATTTT.

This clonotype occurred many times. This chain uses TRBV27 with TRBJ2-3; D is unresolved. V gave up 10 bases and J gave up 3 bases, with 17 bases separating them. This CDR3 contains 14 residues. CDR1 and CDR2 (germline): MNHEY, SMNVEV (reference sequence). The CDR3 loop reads CATRASLLTDTQYF. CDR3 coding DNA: TGTGCCACCCGTGCTTCTCTGCTGACAGATACGCAGTATTTT.

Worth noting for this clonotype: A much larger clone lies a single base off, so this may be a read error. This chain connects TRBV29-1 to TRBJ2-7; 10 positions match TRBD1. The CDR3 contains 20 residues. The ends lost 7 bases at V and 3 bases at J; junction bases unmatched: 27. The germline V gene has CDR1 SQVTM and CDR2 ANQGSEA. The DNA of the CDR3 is TGCAGCGCTAGGTTCGGGGGACAGGGGACCCCGGGCCACGGGTTCTACGAGCAGTACTTC. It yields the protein CSARFGGQGTPGHGFYEQYF.